These 11 T cell receptor beta chains were all obtained from the same sample, sequenced in a study of molecular identifiers for immune sequencing clone quantification. TCRdb re-called the PCR reads through MiXCR, storing one row per CDR3 protein. The data show some 320,000 distinct CDR3 sequences, around a fifth seen once. Sequencing was done on a sample of naive CD8+ T cells from blood, with Jurkat cell RNA spiked in. The subset was: FACS-sorted CD8+CD4-CCR7+CD45RA+ naive T cells. The source of these receptors is a human donor in good health. Some libraries in this study had Jurkat cell RNA spiked in.

Concerning this clonotype: A read error is possible here, since a much larger clone lies one base away. J is TRBJ2-5 and V is TRBV14; D is perhaps TRBD1 (5 bases). Germline V lookup: CDR1 SGHDN, CDR2 FVKESK. Deletions cut 4 bases from V and 3 bases from J, with 12 bases between. CDR3 length: 14 residues. The CDR3 loop is CASSPCGHEETQYF. Here the CDR3 DNA reads TGTGCCAGCAGCCCATGCGGACATGAAGAGACCCAGTACTTC.

The table lists this clonotype with many counts. The chain has TRBV30 and TRBJ2-2; D remains ambiguous. This CDR3 is built from 15 residues. CDR1 is GTSNPN and CDR2 is SVGIG in the germline V gene (reference sequence). Trimming left V 2 bases short and J 7 bases short, with 17 bases between. The CDR3 sequence is CAWSPRTGAIGELFF. Here the CDR3 DNA reads TGTGCCTGGAGTCCTCGGACGGGCGCCATCGGGGAGCTGTTTTTT. Full variable domain (rest looked up from reference TRBV30 and TRBJ2-2): SQTIHQWPATLVQPVGSPLSLECTVEGTSNPNLYWYRQAAGRGLQLLFYSVGIGQISSEVPQNLSASRPQDRQFILSSKKLLLSDSGFYLCAWSPRTGAIGELFFGEGSRLTVL.

This clonotype has ten or more counts. The chain employs TRBV20-1 and TRBJ2-7, with 9 positions matching TRBD2. The CDR3 extends over 15 amino acids. Germline V gene data show CDR1 as DFQATT and CDR2 as SNEGSKA (reference sequence). V dropped 2 bases and J dropped 0; count of bases not matched to a gene: 5. In DNA form, the CDR3 reads TGCAGTGCTAGAACTTCTAGCGGGGACTCCTACGAGCAGTACTTC. It translates to CSARTSSGDSYEQYF.

This clonotype was counted many times. CDR3 DNA: TGTGCCAGCAGTTTTACAGCCGTAGAGCCCCAGCATTTT. Amino acids: CASSFTAVEPQHF. This chain connects TRBV12-3 or TRBV12-4 to TRBJ1-5; no firm D call. The CDR3 contains 13 residues. Trimming pared 3 bases from V and 8 bases from J, leaving 11 bases between.

As concerns this clonotype: One base away lies a much larger clone, so this may be a sequencing read error. This rearrangement joins TRBV4-1 to TRBJ1-4; D gene unclear. Trimming took 3 bases from V and 11 from J, leaving 10 bases between them. From germline, CDR1 is MGHRA and CDR2 YSYEKL. This CDR3 is built from 12 residues. The CDR3 DNA reads as TGCGCCAGCAGCCAGGATCCAATGAAACTGTTTTTT. This encodes CASSQDPMKLFF.

Regarding this clonotype: It may be a read error: a sequence one base away is much more abundant. CDR3 amino acids: CASGSGQGLNTEAFF. The CDR3 bases are TGTGCCAGCGGCTCGGGACAGGGTCTGAACACTGAAGCTTTCTTT. The rearrangement uses TRBV7-3 and TRBJ1-1, with 9 bases aligning to TRBD1. With V trimmed by 8 bases and J by 0 bases, 7 bases remained unmatched. The CDR3 runs 15 residues. The germline CDR1 and CDR2 sequences are SGHTA and FQGTGA. The full variable domain, in which reference TRBV7-3 and TRBJ1-1 provide the parts outside the CDR3, is GAGVSQTPSNKVTEKGKYVELRCDPISGHTALYWYRQSLGQGPEFLIYFQGTGAADDSGLPNDRFFAVRPEGSVSTLKIQRTERGDSAVYLCASGSGQGLNTEAFFGQGTRLTVV.

The chain recombines TRBV15 with TRBJ2-2; 8 bases are a match to TRBD1. Germline assignment: CDR1 LNHNV and CDR2 YYDKDF (reference sequence). V dropped 2 bases and J dropped 7; count of bases not matched to a gene: 6. There are 15 residues in the CDR3. The CDR3 protein is CATSRTGGLDGELFF. CDR3 DNA: TGTGCCACCAGCAGAACAGGGGGTTTGGACGGGGAGCTGTTTTTT.

To note about this clonotype: One base away lies a much larger clone, so this may be a sequencing read error. The chain employs TRBV12-3 or TRBV12-4 and TRBJ2-1; 10 nucleotides match TRBD2. Losses at the gene ends were 4 bases for V and 2 bases for J; bases not matched to a gene: 11. This CDR3 contains 18 residues. The CDR3 is CASSSGTSVRTPYNEQFF. The DNA for the CDR3 is TGTGCCAGCAGTTCCGGGACTAGCGTGAGGACCCCCTACAATGAGCAGTTCTTC.

The table lists this clonotype with many counts. This sequence joins TRBV27 and TRBJ2-1, with a tentative D call TRBD1 (6 bases). This CDR3 comprises 13 residues. Germline V lookup: CDR1 MNHEY, CDR2 SMNVEV (reference sequence). The V and J ends lost 2 bases and 8 bases respectively, with 10 bases between them. The CDR3 protein is CASSLIQGYEQFF. CDR3 in DNA: TGTGCCAGCAGTTTAATTCAGGGGTATGAGCAGTTCTTC.

This clonotype appeared many times. This chain joins TRBV4-3 and TRBJ2-7; 10 bases match TRBD1. The CDR3 runs to 15 residues. In germline, CDR1 is LGHNA, CDR2 YSLEER. The trim removed 0 bases at V and 3 bases at J, leaving 2 bases unmatched. CDR3 sequence: CASSQDGQGDYEQYF. The CDR3 DNA reads TGCGCCAGCAGCCAAGACGGACAGGGGGACTACGAGCAGTACTTC.

This clonotype occurred many times. The chain couples TRBV9 to TRBJ1-3, with D hard to call. V lost 0 bases and J lost 0, with 7 bases in between. Germline CDR1 SGDLS, CDR2 YYNGEE. The CDR3 consists of 15 residues. CDR3 coding DNA: TGTGCCAGCAGCGTAGAGGGTAGCTCTGGAAACACCATATATTTT. Translating it yields CASSVEGSSGNTIYF.